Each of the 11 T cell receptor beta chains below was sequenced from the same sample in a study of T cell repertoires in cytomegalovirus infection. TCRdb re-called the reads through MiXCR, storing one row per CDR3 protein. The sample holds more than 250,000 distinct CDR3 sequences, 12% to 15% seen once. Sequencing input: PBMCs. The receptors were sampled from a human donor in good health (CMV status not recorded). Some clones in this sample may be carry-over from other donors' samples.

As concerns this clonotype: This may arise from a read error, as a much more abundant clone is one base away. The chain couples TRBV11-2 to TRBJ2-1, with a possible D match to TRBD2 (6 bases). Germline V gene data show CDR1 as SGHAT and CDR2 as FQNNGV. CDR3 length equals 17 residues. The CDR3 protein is CASSLDLTGVSYNGQFF. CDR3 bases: TGTGCCAGCAGCTTAGATTTAACGGGGGTCTCCTACAATGGGCAGTTCTTC.

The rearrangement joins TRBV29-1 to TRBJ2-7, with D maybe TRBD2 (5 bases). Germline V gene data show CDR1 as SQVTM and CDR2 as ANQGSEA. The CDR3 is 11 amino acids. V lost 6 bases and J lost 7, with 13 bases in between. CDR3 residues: CSVAGGGEQYF. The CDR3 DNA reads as TGCAGCGTCGCGGGTGGCGGGGAGCAGTACTTC.

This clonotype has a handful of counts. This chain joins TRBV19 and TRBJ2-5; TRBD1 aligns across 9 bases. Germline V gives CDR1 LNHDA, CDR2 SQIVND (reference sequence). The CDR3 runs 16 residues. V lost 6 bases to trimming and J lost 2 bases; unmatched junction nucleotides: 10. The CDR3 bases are TGTGCCAGTAGCGGATACAGGGGGCAAGGTCAAGAGACCCAGTACTTC. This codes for CASSGYRGQGQETQYF.

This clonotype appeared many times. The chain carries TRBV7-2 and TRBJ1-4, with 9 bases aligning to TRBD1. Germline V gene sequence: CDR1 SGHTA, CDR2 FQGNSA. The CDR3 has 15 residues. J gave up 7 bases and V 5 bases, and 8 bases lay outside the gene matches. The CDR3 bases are TGTGCCAGCAGCCCCGGGACAGGGAGGACTGAAAAACTGTTTTTT. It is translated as CASSPGTGRTEKLFF.

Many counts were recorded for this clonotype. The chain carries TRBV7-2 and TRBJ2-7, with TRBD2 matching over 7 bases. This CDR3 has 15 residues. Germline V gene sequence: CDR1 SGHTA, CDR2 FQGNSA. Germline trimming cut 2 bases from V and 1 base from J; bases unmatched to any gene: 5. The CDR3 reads CASSLQAGTSYEQYF. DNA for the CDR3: TGTGCCAGCAGCTTACAAGCGGGGACTTCCTACGAGCAGTACTTC.

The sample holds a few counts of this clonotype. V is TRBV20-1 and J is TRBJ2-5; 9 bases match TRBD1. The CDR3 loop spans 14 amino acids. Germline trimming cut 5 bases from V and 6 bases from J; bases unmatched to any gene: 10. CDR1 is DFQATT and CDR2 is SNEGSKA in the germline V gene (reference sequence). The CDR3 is CSAQHGTGSKTQYF. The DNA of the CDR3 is TGCAGTGCTCAACACGGGACAGGGAGTAAGACCCAGTACTTC.

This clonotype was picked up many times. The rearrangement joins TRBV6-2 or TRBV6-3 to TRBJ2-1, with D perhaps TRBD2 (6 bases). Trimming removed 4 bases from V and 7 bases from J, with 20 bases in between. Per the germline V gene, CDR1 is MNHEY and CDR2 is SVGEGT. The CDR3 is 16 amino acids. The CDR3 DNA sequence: TGTGCCAGCAGTTGGCCAGCGGGCAAGCTGGGGAATGAGCAGTTCTTC. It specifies CASSWPAGKLGNEQFF.

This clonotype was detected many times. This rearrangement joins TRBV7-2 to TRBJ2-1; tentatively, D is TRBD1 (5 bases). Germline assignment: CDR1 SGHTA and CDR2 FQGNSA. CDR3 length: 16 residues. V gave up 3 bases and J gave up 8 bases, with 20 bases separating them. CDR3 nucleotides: TGTGCCAGCAGCTTCGCTTATAGGGGCCGCTGGGATGAGCAGTTCTTC. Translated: CASSFAYRGRWDEQFF.

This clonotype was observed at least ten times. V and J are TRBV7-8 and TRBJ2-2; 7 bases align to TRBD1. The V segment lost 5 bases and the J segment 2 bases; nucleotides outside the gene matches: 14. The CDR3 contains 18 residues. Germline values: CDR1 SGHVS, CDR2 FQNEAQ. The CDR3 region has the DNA TGTGCCAGCAGCCCCCACAAAACCGGGACAGCTAACACCGGGGAGCTGTTTTTT. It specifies CASSPHKTGTANTGELFF.

The CDR3 reads CSARPSRDRPSGNTIYF. For the CDR3, the DNA is TGCAGTGCTAGACCCAGCCGGGACAGGCCCTCTGGAAACACCATATATTTT. The chain links TRBV20-1 to TRBJ1-3; TRBD1 aligns across 8 bases. V gave up 2 bases and J gave up 0 bases; unmatched junction bases: 9. Germline assignment: CDR1 DFQATT and CDR2 SNEGSKA (reference sequence). The CDR3 has 17 amino acids.

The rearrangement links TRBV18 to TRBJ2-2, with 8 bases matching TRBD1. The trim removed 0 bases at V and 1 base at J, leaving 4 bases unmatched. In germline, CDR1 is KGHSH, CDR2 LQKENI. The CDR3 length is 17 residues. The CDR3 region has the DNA TGTGCCAGCTCACCACCGAGGGGACAGGAGAACACCGGGGAGCTGTTTTTT. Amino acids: CASSPPRGQENTGELFF.